This entry lists 18 T cell receptor beta chains sequenced from one sample in a study of blood T cell repertoires in COVID-19. The table came from immunoSEQ multiplex PCR; TCRdb's copy has only in-frame clones and leaves some out. The table shows roughly 380,000 clones, with 80% to 90% occurring only once. The sequencing sample was made of PBMCs or T cells enriched from blood (not recorded which). These receptors were obtained from a man aged 25-40 years who had recovered from COVID-19.

The V gene is TRBV4-2, the J gene TRBJ1-3; no clear D gene. Germline-derived CDR1 and CDR2 are LGHNA and YNFKEQ. V was trimmed by 0 bases and J by 6 bases, leaving 9 bases between them. The length of the CDR3 is 14 residues. The CDR3 spells CASSQDGGPNTIYF. In nucleotides, the CDR3 is TGTGCCAGCAGCCAAGATGGTGGGCCAAACACCATATATTTT.

CDR3 residues: CASSSGPGSNQPQHF. The DNA of the CDR3 is TGTGCCAGCAGTTCTGGACCGGGGAGCAATCAGCCCCAGCATTTT. V gene TRBV7-8 combines with J gene TRBJ1-5; no firm D call. CDR3 size: 15 residues. The germline CDR1 and CDR2 sequences are SGHVS and FQNEAQ. The V and J ends lost 6 bases and 1 base respectively, with 13 bases between them.

This clone was counted a single time. The chain couples TRBV9 to TRBJ2-1, with TRBD1 identical over 9 bases. The V gene end was trimmed by 3 bases and the J gene end by 7 bases; junction bases not matched to a gene: 8. CDR1 and CDR2 from the germline V gene are SGDLS and YYNGEE. This CDR3 comprises 15 residues. The chain's CDR3 is CASSATGGVQNEQFF. DNA for the CDR3: TGTGCCAGCAGCGCGACAGGGGGGGTACAGAATGAGCAGTTCTTC.

J is TRBJ1-5 and V is TRBV7-9, with 7 bases fitting TRBD1. There are 15 residues in the CDR3. Germline CDR1 is SEHNR and CDR2 is FQNEAQ (reference sequence). V lost 3 bases and J lost 3; bases outside the gene matches: 5. The CDR3 sequence: CASSLGTGVNQPQHF. The DNA of the CDR3 is TGTGCCAGCAGCTTGGGAACAGGGGTCAATCAGCCCCAGCATTTT.

The CDR3 protein is CASRRGRAGELFF. The CDR3 bases are TGTGCCAGCAGAAGGGGGCGGGCCGGGGAGCTGTTTTTT. V usage is TRBV14 and J usage is TRBJ2-2; 7 bases align to TRBD1. Trimming cost V 6 bases and J 6 bases; bases outside gene matches: 4. Germline V gives CDR1 SGHDN, CDR2 FVKESK. The CDR3 has 13 amino acids.

The chain combines TRBV5-6 with TRBJ1-2; D is perhaps TRBD1 (6 bases). The CDR3 extends over 14 amino acids. V was shortened by 4 bases and J by 5 bases, with 15 bases between the two germline ends. Germline lookup yields CDR1 SGHDT and CDR2 YYEEEE. The CDR3 loop reads CASSRPRDNYGYTF. The CDR3 DNA is TGTGCCAGCAGCCGACCGAGGGACAATTATGGCTACACCTTC.

Written as DNA, the CDR3 is TGTGCTAGTGGTTTTTGGGGAGACAATGAGCAGTTCTTC. Its protein product is CASGFWGDNEQFF. This chain uses TRBV12-5 with TRBJ2-1, with a weak D call TRBD2 (5 bases). Trimming removed 3 bases from V and 5 bases from J, with 8 bases in between. The germline V gene encodes CDR1 LGHNT and CDR2 FRNRAP. CDR3 length: 13 amino acids.

The chain carries TRBV12-3 or TRBV12-4 and TRBJ1-1, with 10 bases lining up with TRBD1. The CDR3 consists of 13 residues. With V trimmed by 7 bases and J by 6 bases, 5 bases remained unmatched. CDR3 sequence: CASTWDRGSEAFF. CDR3 DNA sequence: TGTGCCAGCACCTGGGACAGGGGATCTGAAGCTTTCTTT.

The rearrangement uses TRBV20-1 and TRBJ2-7; 9 bases align to TRBD1. Germline lookup yields CDR1 DFQATT and CDR2 SNEGSKA (reference sequence). The CDR3 has 13 residues. V lost 3 bases, J lost 4 bases, and 4 bases stayed unmatched. Here the CDR3 reads CSASGDREYEQYF. DNA of the CDR3: TGCAGTGCTAGTGGGGACAGGGAGTACGAGCAGTACTTC.

The chain joins TRBV10-3 to TRBJ1-1; D not resolved. The V gene lost 0 bases and the J gene lost 8 bases, with 13 bases spanning the gap. CDR1 is ENHRY and CDR2 is SYGVKD in the germline V gene. The CDR3 contains 14 residues. This CDR3 is CAISESGVQSEAFF. As DNA, the CDR3 is TGTGCCATCAGTGAGTCGGGAGTTCAATCCGAAGCTTTCTTT.

The table lists this clone with a few counts. The chain couples TRBV9 to TRBJ2-7; TRBD1 matches 8 bases. The CDR3 is 16 amino acids. J gave up 0 bases and V 1 base, and 6 bases lay outside the gene matches. Per germline, CDR1 SGDLS and CDR2 YYNGEE. CDR3 in DNA: TGTGCCAGCAGCGTATCTCGGGACAGGAGCTCCTACGAGCAGTACTTC. It encodes CASSVSRDRSSYEQYF.

This clone was observed once. The V gene is TRBV27, the J gene TRBJ1-6, with 9 nucleotides matching TRBD1. There are 19 residues in the CDR3. Germline CDR1 is MNHEY and CDR2 is SMNVEV (reference sequence). The J segment lost 5 bases and the V segment lost 5 bases, leaving 16 bases of the junction unmatched. Written as DNA, the CDR3 is TGTGCCAGCAGTACTCGACAGGGGGGGGTGAGATGGGATAATTCACCCCTCCACTTT. Translated: CASSTRQGGVRWDNSPLHF.

V usage is TRBV3-1 (or the pseudogene TRBV3-2) and J usage is TRBJ2-7; D perhaps matches TRBD1 (6 bases). The germline gives CDR1 LGHDT, CDR2 YNNKEL (reference sequence). V was cut by 5 bases and J by 6 bases, with 14 bases left in between. This CDR3 contains 13 residues. CDR3 coding DNA: TGTGCCAGCAGCGAACAGGGAGTCGGCGAGCAGTACTTC. It codes for CASSEQGVGEQYF.

As regards this clone: The same CDR3 is also encoded by other DNA sequences in this sample. The chain joins TRBV4-2 to TRBJ1-3; D remains ambiguous. Deletions cut 0 bases from V and 1 base from J, with 7 bases between. CDR3 length: 15 amino acids. The germline gives CDR1 LGHNA, CDR2 YNFKEQ. This CDR3 reads CASSQDRGSGNTIYF. The CDR3 DNA is TGTGCCAGCAGCCAAGATCGAGGTTCTGGAAACACCATATATTTT.

The chain joins TRBV7-9 to TRBJ2-1; D not certain. Germline CDR1 SEHNR, CDR2 FQNEAQ (reference sequence). The CDR3 consists of 15 residues. Trimming stripped 6 bases from V and 2 bases from J, with 14 bases between. The CDR3 DNA reads as TGTGCCAGCAGTCAATCCGGTTTCGCCTACAATGAGCAGTTCTTC. It specifies CASSQSGFAYNEQFF.

The genes are TRBV19 and TRBJ1-1; D call uncertain. This CDR3 is 13 amino acids long. Germline V gene lookup returns CDR1 LNHDA and CDR2 SQIVND (reference sequence). The V gene lost 9 bases and the J gene lost 2 bases, with 13 bases spanning the gap. The CDR3 spells CASEATVNTEAFF. The CDR3, as DNA: TGTGCCAGCGAAGCAACAGTTAACACTGAAGCTTTCTTT. The variable domain in full, with the rest retrieved from reference TRBV19 and TRBJ1-1, is DGGITQSPKYLFRKEGQNVTLSCEQNLNHDAMYWYRQDPGQGLRLIYYSQIVNDFQKGDIAEGYSVSREKKESFPLTVTSAQKNPTAFYLCASEATVNTEAFFGQGTRLTVV.

The V call is TRBV7-9, the J call TRBJ1-1, with no clear D. Germline V lookup: CDR1 SEHNR, CDR2 FQNEAQ (reference sequence). The CDR3 is made up of 15 amino acids. Trimming stripped 1 base from V and 2 bases from J, with 11 bases between. The DNA for the CDR3 is TGTGCCAGCAGCTTAGTACCAGGCGTCAACACTGAAGCTTTCTTT. Its protein product is CASSLVPGVNTEAFF.

The gene calls are TRBV19 and TRBJ1-2; D is ambiguous. This CDR3 contains 13 residues. The V gene's germline CDR1 is LNHDA and CDR2 SQIVND (reference sequence). The V end was cut by 3 bases, the J end by 4 bases, with 9 bases between. In DNA, the CDR3 is TGTGCCAGTAGTATGGACTTTTTCTATGGCTACACCTTC. This encodes CASSMDFFYGYTF.